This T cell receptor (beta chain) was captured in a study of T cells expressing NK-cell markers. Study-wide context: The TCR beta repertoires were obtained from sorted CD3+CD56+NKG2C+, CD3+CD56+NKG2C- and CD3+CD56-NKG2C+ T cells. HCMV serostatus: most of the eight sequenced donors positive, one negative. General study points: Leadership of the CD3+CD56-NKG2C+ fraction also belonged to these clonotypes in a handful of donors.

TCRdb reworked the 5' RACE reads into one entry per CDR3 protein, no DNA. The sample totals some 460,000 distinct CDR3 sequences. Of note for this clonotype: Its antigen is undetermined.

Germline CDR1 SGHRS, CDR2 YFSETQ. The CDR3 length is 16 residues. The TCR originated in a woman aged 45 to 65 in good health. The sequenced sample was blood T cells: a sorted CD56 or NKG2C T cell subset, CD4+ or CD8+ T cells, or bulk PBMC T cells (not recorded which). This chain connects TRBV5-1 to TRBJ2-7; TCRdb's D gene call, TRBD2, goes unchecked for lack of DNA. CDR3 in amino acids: CASSLGASGEGYEQYF.